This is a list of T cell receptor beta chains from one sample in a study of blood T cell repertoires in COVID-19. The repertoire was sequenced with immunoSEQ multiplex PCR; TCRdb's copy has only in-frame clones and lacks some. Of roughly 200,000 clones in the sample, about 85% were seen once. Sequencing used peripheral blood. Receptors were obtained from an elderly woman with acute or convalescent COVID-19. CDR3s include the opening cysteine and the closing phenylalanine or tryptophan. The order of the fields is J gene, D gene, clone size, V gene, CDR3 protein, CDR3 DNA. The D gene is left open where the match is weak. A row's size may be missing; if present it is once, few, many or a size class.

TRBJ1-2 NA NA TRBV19 CASSQRTVYGYTF TGTGCCAGTAGTCAGCGGACAGTCTATGGCTACACCTTC
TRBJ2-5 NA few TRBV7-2 CASSRIQGKETQYF TGTGCCAGCAGTCGGATACAGGGAAAAGAGACCCAGTACTTC
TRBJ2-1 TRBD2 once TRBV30 CAWNRGGTSNEQFF TGTGCCTGGAACCGGGGGGGCACTAGCAATGAGCAGTTCTTC
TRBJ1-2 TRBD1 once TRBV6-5 CASSRTGGASYGYTF TGTGCCAGCAGCCGCACAGGGGGCGCCTCCTATGGCTACACCTTC
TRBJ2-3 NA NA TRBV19 CASSIDVNRQVGGDTQYF TGTGCCAGTAGTATAGACGTGAATCGGCAGGTAGGAGGAGATACGCAGTATTTT
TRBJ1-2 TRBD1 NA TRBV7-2 CASSLNSGTGLGYTF TGTGCCAGCAGCTTGAACTCCGGGACAGGTCTGGGCTACACCTTC
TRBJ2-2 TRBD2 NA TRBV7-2 CASTVGGGGYTGELFF TGTGCCAGCACCGTAGGAGGCGGGGGATACACCGGGGAGCTGTTTTTT
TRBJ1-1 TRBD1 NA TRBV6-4 CASSPRQGSTEAFF TGTGCCAGCTCTCCTCGACAGGGCAGCACTGAAGCTTTCTTT
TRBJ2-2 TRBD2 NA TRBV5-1 CASSLRLAGGNTGELFF TGCGCCAGCAGCCTTCGACTAGCGGGGGGGAACACCGGGGAGCTGTTTTTT
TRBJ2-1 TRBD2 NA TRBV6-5 CASSLAGPLEQFF TGTGCCAGCAGTCTAGCGGGGCCGTTGGAGCAGTTCTTC
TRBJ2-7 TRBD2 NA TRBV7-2 CASRLAGLDSYEQYF TGTGCCAGCAGGCTGGCGGGACTAGATTCCTACGAGCAGTACTTC
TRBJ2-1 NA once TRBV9 CASSVGGTEYNEQFF TGTGCCAGCAGCGTGGGCGGGACCGAGTACAATGAGCAGTTCTTC
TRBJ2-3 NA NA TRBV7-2 CASSLLAGGANTQYF TGTGCCAGCAGCTTATTGGCCGGTGGGGCGAATACGCAGTATTTT
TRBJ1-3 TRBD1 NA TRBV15 CATSRDRGQGNTIYF TGTGCCACCAGCAGAGACAGGGGGCAAGGAAACACCATATATTTT
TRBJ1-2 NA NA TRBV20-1 CSASNRGYYGYTF TGCAGTGCTAGTAACCGGGGGTACTATGGCTACACCTTC
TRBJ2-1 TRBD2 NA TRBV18 CATTDLAGAYNEQFF TGTGCCACCACGGACCTAGCGGGAGCCTACAATGAGCAGTTCTTC
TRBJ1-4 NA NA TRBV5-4 CASSQQHLLNEKLFF TGTGCCAGCAGCCAACAGCACCTGCTTAATGAAAAACTGTTTTTT
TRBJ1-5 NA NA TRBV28 CASMPLGLDQPQHF TGTGCCAGCATGCCCCTGGGCCTTGATCAGCCCCAGCATTTT
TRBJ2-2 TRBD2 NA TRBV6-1 CASSEVLAGGGTGELFF TGTGCCAGCAGTGAAGTACTAGCGGGGGGAGGCACCGGGGAGCTGTTTTTT
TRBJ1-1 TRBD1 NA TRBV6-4 CASSDSGRGRTEAFF TGTGCCAGCAGTGACTCAGGCAGGGGGCGGACTGAAGCTTTCTTT
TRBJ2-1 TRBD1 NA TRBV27 CASSIGVTGGHEQFF TGTGCCAGCAGTATTGGGGTGACAGGGGGGCATGAGCAGTTCTTC
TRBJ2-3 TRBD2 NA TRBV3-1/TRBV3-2 CASSQAGTSGGADTQYF TGTGCCAGCAGCCAAGCGGGGACTAGCGGGGGGGCGGATACGCAGTATTTT
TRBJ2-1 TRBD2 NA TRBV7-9 CASSLRAGGYNEQFF TGTGCCAGCAGCTTGAGGGCGGGAGGGTACAATGAGCAGTTCTTC
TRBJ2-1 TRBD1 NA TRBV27 CASSPDRVSYNEQFF TGTGCCAGCAGCCCCGACAGGGTCTCCTACAATGAGCAGTTCTTC
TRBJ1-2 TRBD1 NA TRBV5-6 CASSPTGQGYGYTF TGTGCCAGCAGCCCGACAGGGCAGGGCTATGGCTACACCTTC
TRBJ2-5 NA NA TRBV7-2 CASSLGVLRGSQETQYF TGTGCCAGCAGCTTAGGTGTTCTTCGGGGGTCCCAAGAGACCCAGTACTTC
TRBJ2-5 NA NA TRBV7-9 CASSLEAGVGRETQYF TGTGCCAGCAGCTTAGAAGCTGGCGTAGGGAGAGAGACCCAGTACTTC
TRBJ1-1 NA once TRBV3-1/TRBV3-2 CASSPAGSPTEAFF TGTGCCAGCAGCCCCGCAGGCAGCCCTACTGAAGCTTTCTTT
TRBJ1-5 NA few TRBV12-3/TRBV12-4 CASSLERGQPQHF TGTGCCAGCAGTTTAGAACGGGGACAGCCCCAGCATTTT
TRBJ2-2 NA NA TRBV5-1 CASSQFNTGELFF TGCGCCAGCAGCCAATTTAACACCGGGGAGCTGTTTTTT
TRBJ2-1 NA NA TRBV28 CASSLRAEQFF TGTGCCAGCAGTTTGCGGGCTGAGCAGTTCTTC
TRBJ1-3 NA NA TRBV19 CASTSFAGNTIYF TGTGCCAGTACCTCCTTTGCGGGAAACACCATATATTTT
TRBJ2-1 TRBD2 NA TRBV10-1 CASSVTGTRNEQFF TGCGCCAGCAGTGTTACCGGGACTAGAAATGAGCAGTTCTTC
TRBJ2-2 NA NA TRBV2 CASILEEGVEGGELFF TGTGCCAGCATCCTCGAAGAGGGTGTAGAGGGCGGGGAGCTGTTTTTT
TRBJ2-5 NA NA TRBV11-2 CASSPQYQETQYF TGTGCCAGCAGCCCCCAGTACCAAGAGACCCAGTACTTC
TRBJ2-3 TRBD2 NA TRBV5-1 CASKMSSGVTDTQYF TGCGCCAGCAAAATGTCGAGCGGGGTCACAGATACGCAGTATTTT
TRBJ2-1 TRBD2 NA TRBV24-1 CATSDPTSAQQFF TGTGCCACCAGTGACCCAACTAGCGCACAGCAGTTCTTC
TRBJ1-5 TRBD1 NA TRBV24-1 CATSGDSYSNQPQHF TGTGCCACCAGTGGGGACAGTTATAGCAATCAGCCCCAGCATTTT
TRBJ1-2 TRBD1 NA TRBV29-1 CSVGARGDYGYTF TGCAGCGTCGGGGCCAGGGGGGACTATGGCTACACCTTC
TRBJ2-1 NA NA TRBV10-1 CASSEAPNSGPNEQFF TGCGCCAGCAGTGAGGCCCCCAATAGCGGTCCAAATGAGCAGTTCTTC
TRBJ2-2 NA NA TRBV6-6 CASGWAYTGELFF TGTGCCAGTGGGTGGGCATACACCGGGGAGCTGTTTTTT
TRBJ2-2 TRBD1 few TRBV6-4 CASSITGATGELFF TGTGCCAGCAGTATTACAGGGGCCACCGGGGAGCTGTTTTTT
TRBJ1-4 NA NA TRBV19 CASSNWEAGEKLFF TGTGCCAGTAGTAATTGGGAGGCTGGTGAAAAACTGTTTTTT
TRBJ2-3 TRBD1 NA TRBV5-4 CASSLGGDRLTDTQYF TGTGCCAGCAGCTTGGGGGGGGACAGGTTAACAGATACGCAGTATTTT
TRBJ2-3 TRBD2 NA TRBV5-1 CASSPGLAGGPRTTRITDTQYF TGCGCCAGCAGCCCGGGACTAGCGGGGGGGCCGAGGACCACGAGGATCACAGATACGCAGTATTTT
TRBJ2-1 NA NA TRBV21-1 CASSKGCIAGGPKNEQFF TGTGCCAGCAGCAAAGGCTGCATAGCGGGAGGGCCGAAGAATGAGCAGTTCTTC
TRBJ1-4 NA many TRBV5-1 CASSLSRQNEKLFF TGCGCCAGCAGCTTATCGCGACAGAATGAAAAACTGTTTTTT
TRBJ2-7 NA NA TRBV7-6 CASSTKQGTPTEQYF TGTGCCAGCAGCACCAAACAGGGAACCCCCACCGAGCAGTACTTC
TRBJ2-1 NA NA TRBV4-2 CASSQEYLQAQTLFF TGTGCCAGCAGCCAAGAGTATCTACAGGCACAAACCCTGTTCTTC
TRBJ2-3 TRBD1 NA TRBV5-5 CASSRGGQGSTDTQYF TGTGCCAGCAGCAGAGGGGGACAGGGAAGCACAGATACGCAGTATTTT
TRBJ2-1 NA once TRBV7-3 CASSPGQAGHNEQFF TGTGCCAGCAGCCCGGGGCAAGCGGGCCACAATGAGCAGTTCTTC
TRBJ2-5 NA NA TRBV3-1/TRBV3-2 CASSLEMRTQYF TGTGCCAGCAGCCTCGAGATGAGGACCCAGTACTTC